The next 24 T cell receptor beta chains were all read from a single sample in a study of T cell repertoires in cytomegalovirus infection. MiXCR, run by TCRdb on the reads, gives a single entry per CDR3 protein. The data show approximately 500,000 distinct CDR3 sequences, with 10% to 12% seen just once and roughly a tenth held by the top ten. What was sequenced was PBMCs. The receptor source for this set is a human donor in good health (CMV status not recorded). Some clones in this sample may be carry-over from other donors' samples.

This clonotype was counted at least ten times. This chain connects TRBV12-5 to TRBJ2-7, with D unclear. V dropped 3 bases and J dropped 1 base, with 1 base sitting between them. The germline gives CDR1 LGHNT, CDR2 FRNRAP. The CDR3 loop spans 11 amino acids. CDR3 loop: CASGFSYEQYF. CDR3 nucleotide sequence: TGTGCTAGTGGTTTTTCCTACGAGCAGTACTTC.

This clonotype was observed a handful of times. The V and J genes are TRBV5-5 and TRBJ1-4; D not resolved. CDR1 and CDR2 from the germline V gene are SGHKS and YYEKEE (reference sequence). V was trimmed by 3 bases and J by 0 bases, leaving 12 bases between them. This CDR3 region has 16 residues. CDR3 sequence (DNA): TGTGCCAGCAGCTCGACCAGCTCTGCAACTAATGAAAAACTGTTTTTT. Translating it yields CASSSTSSATNEKLFF.

The J gene is TRBJ1-4, the V gene TRBV5-5, with D unclear. The germline V gene has CDR1 SGHKS and CDR2 YYEKEE (reference sequence). The V and J ends lost 4 bases and 0 bases respectively, with 13 bases between them. The CDR3 has 16 amino acids. CDR3 amino acids: CASSRGLVATNEKLFF. The CDR3 DNA reads TGTGCCAGCAGCCGCGGACTCGTTGCAACTAATGAAAAACTGTTTTTT.

In this sample, this clonotype turned up many times. The V and J genes are TRBV20-1 and TRBJ2-3; no clear D. This CDR3 has 13 amino acids. Germline V gives CDR1 DFQATT, CDR2 SNEGSKA (reference sequence). The V end lost 6 bases, the J end lost 2 bases, and 12 bases lay between the germline ends. The CDR3 coding sequence is TGCAGTGCCAAGACCAAGTTCACAGATACGCAGTATTTT. It specifies CSAKTKFTDTQYF.

V gene TRBV2 combines with J gene TRBJ1-2; unclear D gene. Germline lookup yields CDR1 SNHLY and CDR2 FYNNEI. V lost 5 bases and J 4 bases, leaving 11 bases between the germline ends. This CDR3 has 13 residues. The chain's CDR3 is CASSSLPLYGYTF. Here the CDR3 DNA reads TGTGCCAGCAGTAGCCTCCCCCTCTATGGCTACACCTTC.

This clonotype was detected ten times or more. CDR3 sequence: CASSSHDRPSGVGYTF. In DNA form, the CDR3 reads TGTGCCAGCAGCTCCCACGACAGGCCCTCAGGTGTCGGCTACACCTTC. The chain joins TRBV6-1 to TRBJ1-2; D is perhaps TRBD1 (6 bases). The V gene lost 6 bases and the J gene lost 8 bases, with 25 bases spanning the gap. The CDR3 is made up of 16 amino acids. Germline V gene data show CDR1 as MNHNS and CDR2 as SASEGT.

The chain links TRBV29-1 to TRBJ1-2; 9 positions agree with TRBD1. CDR1 and CDR2 from the germline V gene are SQVTM and ANQGSEA. The CDR3 loop spans 14 amino acids. V dropped 0 bases and J dropped 7; count of bases not matched to a gene: 6. CDR3 coding DNA: TGCAGCGTTGAAGATCTACAGGGGGCGGCTGGCTACACCTTC. It is translated as CSVEDLQGAAGYTF.

This clonotype was recorded at least ten times. This sequence joins TRBV10-3 and TRBJ1-4; D call uncertain. CDR1 and CDR2 (germline): ENHRY, SYGVKD. The CDR3 spans 14 residues. V was trimmed by 0 bases and J by 8 bases, leaving 10 bases between them. CDR3 loop: CAISESGYREKLFF. The CDR3 DNA follows: TGTGCCATCAGTGAGTCGGGTTATCGGGAAAAACTGTTTTTT.

There are many counts of this clonotype. V is TRBV6-1 and J is TRBJ2-7; 7 bases fit TRBD1. This CDR3 is 15 amino acids long. Trimming took 7 bases from V and 2 from J; bases not matched to a gene: 11. Per germline, CDR1 MNHNS and CDR2 SASEGT. The CDR3 region has the DNA TGTGCCAGCACCAACAACCGGGACAGCACCTACGAGCAGTACTTC. Residues: CASTNNRDSTYEQYF.

This clonotype was seen ten or more times. For the CDR3, the DNA is TGTGCCAGCAGCTTACCAGAGAACAGGAGCTCCTACGAGCAGTACTTC. As protein: CASSLPENRSSYEQYF. This sequence joins TRBV7-4 and TRBJ2-7; D is possibly TRBD1 (5 bases). The germline gives CDR1 SGHVT, CDR2 SQSDAQ. The length of the CDR3 is 16 residues. V lost 2 bases to trimming and J lost 0 bases, with 14 bases between them. The full variable domain, rest sourced from reference TRBV7-4 and TRBJ2-7, is GAGVSQSPRYKVAKRGRDVALRCDSISGHVTLYWYRQTLGQGSEVLTYSQSDAQRDKSGRPSGRFSAERPERSVSTLKIQRTEQGDSAVYLCASSLPENRSSYEQYFGPGTRLTVT.

This rearrangement joins TRBV12-3 or TRBV12-4 to TRBJ2-2; 7 bases agree with TRBD2. The CDR3 sequence is 15 residues long. V lost 5 bases to trimming and J lost 5 bases; unmatched junction nucleotides: 8. The CDR3 reads CASSGGGRRTGELFF. CDR3 coding DNA: TGTGCCAGCAGTGGGGGAGGGCGTAGGACCGGGGAGCTGTTTTTT.

V is TRBV9 and J is TRBJ2-7, with D hard to call. This CDR3 has 14 amino acids. V lost 4 bases and J 5 bases, leaving 16 bases between the germline ends. The V gene's germline CDR1 is SGDLS and CDR2 YYNGEE. CDR3 protein: CASSPDPRPDEQYF. CDR3 bases: TGTGCCAGCAGCCCTGACCCACGTCCGGACGAGCAGTACTTC.

This chain links TRBV5-1 with TRBJ2-1; unclear D gene. The germline V and J ends were trimmed by 0 bases and 0 bases, with 13 bases remaining between them. From germline, CDR1 is SGHRS and CDR2 YFSETQ. The CDR3 extends over 17 amino acids. CDR3 bases: TGCGCCAGCAGCTTGGAAGGTACTCGGAGCTCCTACAATGAGCAGTTCTTC. Its protein product is CASSLEGTRSSYNEQFF.

This clonotype was seen many times. The rearrangement links TRBV12-3 or TRBV12-4 to TRBJ2-1, with TRBD2 matching over 12 bases. This CDR3 is 16 amino acids long. After removal of 3 bases from V and 7 bases from J, the junction contained 7 bases not matched to a gene. Here the CDR3 reads CASSFLAGGGRNEQFF. In DNA, the CDR3 is TGTGCCAGCAGTTTTCTAGCGGGAGGGGGTAGGAATGAGCAGTTCTTC.

Many counts were recorded for this clonotype. This rearrangement joins TRBV28 to TRBJ2-2, with 9 bases fitting TRBD1. This CDR3 comprises 17 residues. In germline, CDR1 is MDHEN, CDR2 SYDVKM. The trim removed 5 bases at V and 4 bases at J, leaving 11 bases unmatched. CDR3 amino acids: CASSPPGTGSVTGELFF. The CDR3 nucleotides read TGTGCCAGCAGTCCACCGGGGACAGGGAGCGTCACCGGGGAGCTGTTTTTT.

This clonotype was detected a few times. A much bigger clone sits one base away, suggesting this may be a read error. The chain carries TRBV3-1 and TRBJ1-1; D not certain. Per the germline V gene, CDR1 is LGHDT and CDR2 is YNNKEL (reference sequence). This CDR3 comprises 14 residues. Trimming shortened V by 1 base and J by 1 base, and 7 bases separated the two germline ends. Here the CDR3 DNA reads TGTGCCAGCAGCCAAGCGTGGGGGAACACTGAAGCTTTCTTT. It is translated as CASSQAWGNTEAFF.

V gene TRBV7-9 combines with J gene TRBJ2-5, with unresolved D. Germline-derived CDR1 and CDR2 are SEHNR and FQNEAQ (reference sequence). V lost 5 bases to trimming and J lost 2 bases, with 12 bases between them. The CDR3 runs 14 residues. For the CDR3, the DNA is TGTGCCAGCAGCCCAATTAACGGGCAAGAGACCCAGTACTTC. This encodes CASSPINGQETQYF. Variable domain in full (rest from reference TRBV7-9 and TRBJ2-5): DTGVSQNPRHKITKRGQNVTFRCDPISEHNRLYWYRQTLGQGPEFLTYFQNEAQLEKSRLLSDRFSAERPKGSFSTLEIQRTEQGDSAMYLCASSPINGQETQYFGPGTRLLVL.

The chain combines TRBV10-3 with TRBJ2-1, with 10 bases that match TRBD2. CDR1 is ENHRY and CDR2 is SYGVKD in the germline V gene. The J segment lost 6 bases and the V segment lost 10 bases, leaving 3 bases of the junction unmatched. CDR3 size: 12 residues. The CDR3 here is CATSGGPNEQFF. Written as DNA, the CDR3 is TGTGCCACTAGCGGGGGCCCCAATGAGCAGTTCTTC.

This clonotype was observed many times. The V and J genes are TRBV7-2 and TRBJ2-3, with D perhaps TRBD2 (6 bases). This CDR3 has 19 residues. The V end lost 1 base, the J end lost 1 base, and 21 bases lay between the germline ends. Per germline, CDR1 SGHTA and CDR2 FQGNSA. The CDR3 reads CASSLEGRGPGLRTDTQYF. The CDR3 bases are TGTGCCAGCAGCTTAGAGGGCCGAGGACCGGGACTTCGCACAGATACGCAGTATTTT. Variable domain in full (rest from reference TRBV7-2 and TRBJ2-3): GAGVSQSPSNKVTEKGKDVELRCDPISGHTALYWYRQSLGQGLEFLIYFQGNSAPDKSGLPSDRFSAERTGGSVSTLTIQRTQQEDSAVYLCASSLEGRGPGLRTDTQYFGPGTRLTVL.

This clonotype was recorded at least ten times. The rearrangement links TRBV15 to TRBJ2-7, with TRBD2 matching 8 bases. This CDR3 has 13 residues. V was clipped by 8 bases and J by 0 bases; unmatched bases: 3. CDR1 and CDR2 from the germline V gene are LNHNV and YYDKDF (reference sequence). CDR3 bases: TGTGCCACCCGGGAGGGAGGCTCCTACGAGCAGTACTTC. Its translation is CATREGGSYEQYF.

There are many counts of this clonotype. This rearrangement joins TRBV5-1 to TRBJ1-1; D is unclear. The CDR3 spans 13 residues. Trimming cost V 0 bases and J 3 bases, with 6 bases left between them. Germline lookup yields CDR1 SGHRS and CDR2 YFSETQ. The CDR3 bases are TGCGCCAGCAGCTTGGAGAGTTACACTGAAGCTTTCTTT. Amino acids: CASSLESYTEAFF.

This clonotype came up many times. The chain joins TRBV27 to TRBJ2-1; D unclear. The CDR3 consists of 13 residues. Germline CDR1 reads MNHEY; CDR2 reads SMNVEV (reference sequence). V dropped 6 bases and J dropped 2 bases, with 8 bases sitting between them. The DNA of the CDR3 is TGTGCCAGCAGGTACTCTGCCTACAATGAGCAGTTCTTC. Translating gives CASRYSAYNEQFF.

The chain links TRBV5-4 to TRBJ2-1; D might be TRBD1 (5 bases). Trimming took 0 bases from V and 0 from J, leaving 10 bases between them. Germline-derived CDR1 and CDR2 are SGHNT and YYREEE (reference sequence). The CDR3 sequence is 16 residues long. Here the CDR3 reads CASSLEGAASYNEQFF. The CDR3 nucleotides are TGTGCCAGCAGCTTGGAAGGGGCCGCCTCCTACAATGAGCAGTTCTTC.

V is TRBV20-1 and J is TRBJ2-5; D is perhaps TRBD2 (5 bases). The CDR3 spans 13 residues. Germline CDR1 and CDR2: DFQATT and SNEGSKA (reference sequence). V was pared by 6 bases and J by 2 bases, with 13 bases between. CDR3 amino acids: CSAGGQGQETQYF. For the CDR3, the DNA is TGCAGTGCCGGCGGGCAAGGGCAAGAGACCCAGTACTTC.